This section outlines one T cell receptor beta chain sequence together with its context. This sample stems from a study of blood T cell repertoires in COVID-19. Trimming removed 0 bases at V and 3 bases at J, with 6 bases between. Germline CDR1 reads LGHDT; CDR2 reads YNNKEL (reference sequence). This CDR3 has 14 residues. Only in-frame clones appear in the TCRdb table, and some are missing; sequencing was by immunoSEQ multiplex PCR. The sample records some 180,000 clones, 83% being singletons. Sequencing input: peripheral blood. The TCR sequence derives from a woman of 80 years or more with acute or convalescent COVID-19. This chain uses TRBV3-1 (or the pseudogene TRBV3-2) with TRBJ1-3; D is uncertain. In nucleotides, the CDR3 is TGTGCCAGCAGCCAAGATCGCTATGGAAACACCATATATTTT. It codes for CASSQDRYGNTIYF.